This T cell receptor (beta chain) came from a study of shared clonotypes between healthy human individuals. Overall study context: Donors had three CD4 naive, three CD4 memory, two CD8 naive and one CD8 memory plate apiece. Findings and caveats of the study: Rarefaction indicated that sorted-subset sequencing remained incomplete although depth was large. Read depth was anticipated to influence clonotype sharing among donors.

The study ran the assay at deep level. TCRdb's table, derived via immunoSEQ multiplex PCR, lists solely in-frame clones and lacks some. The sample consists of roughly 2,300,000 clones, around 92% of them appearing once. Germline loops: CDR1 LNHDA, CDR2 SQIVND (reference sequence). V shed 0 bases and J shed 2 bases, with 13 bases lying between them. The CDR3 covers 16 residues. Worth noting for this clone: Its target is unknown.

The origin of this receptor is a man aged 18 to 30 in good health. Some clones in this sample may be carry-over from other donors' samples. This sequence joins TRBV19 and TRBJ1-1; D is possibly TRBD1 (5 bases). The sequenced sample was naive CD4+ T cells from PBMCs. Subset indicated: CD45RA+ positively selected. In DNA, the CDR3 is TGTGCCAGTAGTATAGAGTGGGGCAGGGCTAACACTGAAGCTTTCTTT. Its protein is CASSIEWGRANTEAFF.